This note documents a single T cell receptor (beta chain) sequence. No antigen is known for it. One base away lies a much larger clone, so this may be a sequencing read error. The data are from a study of blood T cells in healthy people across ages. The wider study: T cells yielded about one barcoded beta molecule per two cells through template switching.

Combining a sample-barcoded 5' primer with a J-beta primer mix, a second PCR ran for 7 to 11 cycles. TCRdb analysed the 5' RACE reads with MiXCR anew, one entry per CDR3 protein. The repertoire consists of around 870,000 distinct CDR3 sequences, with under 35% occurring once and the leading ten covering around 15%. The CDR3 is made up of 11 amino acids. Germline V gene lookup returns CDR1 SQVTM and CDR2 ANQGSEA. Healthy Caucasian individuals from Russia aged roughly 6 to 90 served as donors. Overall study results and limits: Whereas aged donors had fewer naive CD4+ cells, long-lived donors had more of them and higher diversity.

The chain combines TRBV29-1 with TRBJ2-1; D possibly corresponds to TRBD2 (6 bases). This receptor was taken from a woman at least 80 years old in good health. Sequencing used blood. The CDR3 loop reads CNGRDFVEQFF. CDR3 sequence (DNA): TGCAACGGCCGGGACTTTGTTGAGCAGTTCTTC.